This T cell receptor (beta chain) is drawn from a study of cytomegalovirus exposure and HLA in healthy donors. Study findings and constraints: 164 TCR beta chains were listed as cytomegalovirus-associated. TCR beta sequences reportedly predicted most subjects' HLA-A and HLA-B alleles accurately.

The germline gives CDR1 SGHAT, CDR2 FQDESV (reference sequence). V was cut by 0 bases and J by 4 bases, with 4 bases left in between. The CDR3 sequence is 13 residues long. PCR amplification relied on 60 Vbeta primers (plus 13 Jbeta primers). Sequencing was performed with immunoSEQ multiplex PCR; in TCRdb, only in-frame clones are kept and a portion is missing. The repertoire holds 150,000 or so clones, with roughly 80% as singletons. Of note for this clone: Its antigen is unknown.

The source is a woman between 25 and 40 years old in good health and CMV-seronegative. The sequencing input was PBMCs. J is TRBJ1-5 and V is TRBV11-1; D is unclear. DNA of the CDR3: TGTGCCAGCAGCTTAGCAGAGAATCAGCCCCAGCATTTT. Protein: CASSLAENQPQHF.